This TCR beta chain was obtained from a study of blood T cell repertoires in COVID-19. Germline V CDR1 and CDR2: SGDLS, YYNGEE. The CDR3 length is 19 residues. Unmatched junction bases numbered 14, after V lost 4 bases and J lost 4 bases. TCRdb keeps only in-frame clones here, not all; method: immunoSEQ multiplex PCR. The sample consists of 350,000 to 400,000 clones, 75% to 90% of them appearing once. V gene TRBV9 combines with J gene TRBJ2-6; 10 bases are a match to TRBD1. The origin of this receptor is a woman aged 55-69 years with COVID-19, enrolled during active disease. Sequenced: peripheral blood. The CDR3 bases are TGTGCCAGCAGCCCCCCTCCGGGACAGGGGTCGTCGGGGGCCAACGTCCTGACTTTC. Translated: CASSPPPGQGSSGANVLTF. Together with reference TRBV9 and TRBJ2-6, the CDR3 gives the full variable domain: DSGVTQTPKHLITATGQRVTLRCSPRSGDLSVYWYQQSLDQGLQFLIQYYNGEERAKGNILERFSAQQFPDLHSELNLSSLELGDSALYFCASSPPPGQGSSGANVLTFGAGSRLTVL.